One TCR beta chain is described in this entry. CDR1 and CDR2 from the germline V gene are SQVTM and ANQGSEA. With V trimmed by 6 bases and J by 4 bases, 5 bases remained unmatched. This CDR3 spans 14 amino acids. This specimen belongs to a study of CD8 T cells in Susac syndrome. With random hexamers, reverse transcription was performed on about 0.5 to 1 ug of RNA. By means of immunoSEQ multiplex PCR, TCR beta CDR3 spanning 54 Vbeta and 13 Jbeta underwent amplification. Each CDR3 protein gets one entry after TCRdb re-called the immunoSEQ multiplex PCR reads with MiXCR. The table shows roughly 200,000 distinct CDR3 sequences, with about 93% occurring only once. Sequencing of TCR beta was performed on blood CD8+ and CD4+ T cells. Matched for age and sex, the controls were healthy donors. In contrast to the negatively isolated CD8+ and CD4+ T cells, TEMRA cells were FACS-enriched.

The receptor was derived from a human donor in good health. Material for sequencing was CD4+ T cells from PBMCs. This chain links TRBV29-1 with TRBJ2-2, with TRBD2 matching 10 bases. The CDR3 loop is CSVLGLAVTGELFF. In DNA form, the CDR3 reads TGCAGCGTCCTCGGACTAGCGGTCACCGGGGAGCTGTTTTTT.